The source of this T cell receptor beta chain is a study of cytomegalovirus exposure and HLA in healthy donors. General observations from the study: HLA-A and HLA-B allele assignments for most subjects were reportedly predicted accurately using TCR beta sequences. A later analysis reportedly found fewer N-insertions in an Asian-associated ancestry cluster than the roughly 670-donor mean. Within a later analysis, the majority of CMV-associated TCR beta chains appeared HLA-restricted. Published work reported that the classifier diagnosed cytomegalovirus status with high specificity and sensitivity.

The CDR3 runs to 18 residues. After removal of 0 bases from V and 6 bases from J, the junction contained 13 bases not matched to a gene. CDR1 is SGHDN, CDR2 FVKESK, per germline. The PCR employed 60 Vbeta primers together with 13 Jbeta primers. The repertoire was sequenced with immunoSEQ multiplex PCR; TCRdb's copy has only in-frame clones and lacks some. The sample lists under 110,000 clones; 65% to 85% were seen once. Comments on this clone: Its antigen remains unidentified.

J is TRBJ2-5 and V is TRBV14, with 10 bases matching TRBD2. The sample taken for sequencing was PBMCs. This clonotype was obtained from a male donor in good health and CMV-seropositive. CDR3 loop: CASSQDGSSGRGGKTQYF. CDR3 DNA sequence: TGTGCCAGCAGCCAAGATGGGTCTAGCGGGAGAGGGGGAAAGACCCAGTACTTC.